This entry is about one T cell receptor beta chain. The data derive from a study of blood T cell repertoires in COVID-19. The overall study: T cells, B-cell-depleted T cells, or PBMCs supplied cDNA or gDNA.

Those designated as exposed participants met a COVID-19 case within 2 weeks before study entry. Per the original data handling: Cell counts per sample came from amplifying reference gene primers. Assay used: immunoSEQ multiplex PCR; TCRdb lists only in-frame clones, some missing. Clone size and the V and J calls come from that table; the DNA yielded D and trimming. The sample has roughly 250,000 clones; approximately 90% are singletons. The TCR comes from a man aged 50 to 59 who had been exposed to COVID-19. Sequencing was carried out using PBMCs or T cells enriched from blood (not recorded which).

The CDR3 nucleotides read TGTGCCAGCAGCTTTCCAGGGATTTACTATGGCTACACCTTC. Protein: CASSFPGIYYGYTF. V is TRBV7-9 and J is TRBJ1-2; possibly TRBD1 for D (5 bases). The CDR3 covers 14 residues. Germline CDR1 SEHNR, CDR2 FQNEAQ (reference sequence). V was shortened by 3 bases and J by 3 bases, with 11 bases between the two germline ends.